One sample yielded the 25 T cell receptor beta chains listed below, sequenced in a study of cytomegalovirus exposure and HLA in healthy donors. The PCR was carried out with 60 Vbeta primers and 13 Jbeta primers. Sequenced by immunoSEQ multiplex PCR; TCRdb stores in-frame clones only, minus some. The table has around 120,000 clones, almost 85% seen once. Sequenced sample: PBMCs. Source of these receptors: a boy aged 2 to 10 in good health and CMV-seronegative.

V and J are TRBV7-2 and TRBJ1-1; 8 nucleotides match TRBD1. The germline V gene has CDR1 SGHTA and CDR2 FQGNSA. The ends lost 6 bases at V and 1 base at J; junction bases unmatched: 13. The CDR3 totals 17 residues. CDR3 DNA sequence: TGTGCCAGCAGATATACCGCCGCCGGGACAGGGAACACTGAAGCTTTCTTT. Protein sequence: CASRYTAAGTGNTEAFF.

J is TRBJ1-2 and V is TRBV19; the D is unclear. V was pared by 7 bases and J by 0 bases, with 18 bases between. Germline loops: CDR1 LNHDA, CDR2 SQIVND (reference sequence). This CDR3 has 16 amino acids. The CDR3 DNA reads TGTGCCAGTAAAAAGACTTGGCTTCTAGCTAACTATGGCTACACCTTC. Protein sequence: CASKKTWLLANYGYTF.

The chain links TRBV13 to TRBJ1-3, with TRBD1 as a possible D gene (5 bases). V lost 8 bases, J lost 1 base, and 15 bases lay in between. The CDR3 covers 15 residues. Germline V gene lookup returns CDR1 PRHDT and CDR2 FYEKMQ (reference sequence). The CDR3 DNA is TGTGCCAGCGCGGGGGTTACTCGGTCTGGAAACACCATATATTTT. This sequence encodes CASAGVTRSGNTIYF.

V and J are TRBV25-1 and TRBJ1-2, with 8 bases that match TRBD1. The CDR3 contains 17 residues. CDR1 is MGHDK and CDR2 is SYGVNS in the germline V gene. Trimming at V came to 5 bases and at J to 2 bases, leaving 13 bases not matched to a gene. CDR3 in amino acids: CASSPYGGTGPNYGYTF. The CDR3 DNA follows: TGTGCCAGCAGTCCATATGGGGGGACAGGTCCCAACTATGGCTACACCTTC.

The V and J genes are TRBV19 and TRBJ2-5; D might be TRBD2 (5 bases). CDR1 is LNHDA and CDR2 is SQIVND in the germline V gene (reference sequence). The CDR3 length is 12 residues. V lost 6 bases, J lost 5 bases, and 10 bases lay in between. CDR3 nucleotides: TGTGCCAGTAGCGAGGGTTACGAGACCCAGTACTTC. It translates to CASSEGYETQYF.

This chain joins TRBV5-6 and TRBJ2-1, with 7 bases that match TRBD1. The CDR3 has 15 amino acids. The V and J ends lost 2 bases and 5 bases, in that order; junction bases with no gene match: 7. CDR1 SGHDT and CDR2 YYEEEE come from the germline V gene. The CDR3 loop is CASSFEGAQDNEQFF. The CDR3 nucleotides read TGTGCCAGCAGCTTCGAGGGGGCGCAGGACAATGAGCAGTTCTTC.

The chain combines TRBV9 with TRBJ2-3, with TRBD2 as a possible D gene (6 bases). The CDR3 covers 19 residues. CDR1 SGDLS and CDR2 YYNGEE come from the germline V gene. V was pared by 6 bases and J by 0 bases, with 26 bases between. CDR3 nucleotides: TGTGCCAGCACCGATCCCAGGAGCGGGCCCACCGAAAGCACAGATACGCAGTATTTT. Translating it yields CASTDPRSGPTESTDTQYF.

This clone was recorded only once. The chain carries TRBV5-1 and TRBJ2-5, with D possibly being TRBD1 (5 bases). CDR1 and CDR2 (germline): SGHRS, YFSETQ. With 7 bases removed from V and 2 bases from J, the gap between germline ends came to 12 bases. There are 13 residues in the CDR3. Here the CDR3 DNA reads TGCGCCAGCGGGGCTTCGGAGCAAGAGACCCAGTACTTC. Translated: CASGASEQETQYF.

The chain recombines TRBV18 with TRBJ1-5; 10 bases map to TRBD1. The V segment lost 3 bases and the J segment 2 bases; nucleotides outside the gene matches: 4. The CDR3 consists of 16 residues. Germline V gene sequence: CDR1 KGHSH, CDR2 LQKENI. Written as DNA, the CDR3 is TGTGCCAGCTCACCGGGACAGGGGAACGGCAATCAGCCCCAGCATTTT. It encodes CASSPGQGNGNQPQHF. The whole variable domain, remainder taken from reference TRBV18 and TRBJ1-5, is NAGVMQNPRHLVRRRGQEARLRCSPMKGHSHVYWYRQLPEEGLKFMVYLQKENIIDESGMPKERFSAEFPKEGPSILRIQQVVRGDSAAYFCASSPGQGNGNQPQHFGDGTRLSIL.

This chain connects TRBV11-1 to TRBJ2-7, with D perhaps matching TRBD2 (6 bases). V lost 1 base, J lost 6 bases, and 7 bases lay in between. There are 12 residues in the CDR3. From germline, CDR1 is SGHAT and CDR2 FQDESV (reference sequence). This CDR3 is CASSLEGGEQYV. Here the CDR3 DNA reads TGTGCCAGCAGCTTAGAGGGAGGCGAGCAGTACGTC.

This chain uses TRBV12-5 with TRBJ1-1; weak D call: TRBD1 (5 bases). This CDR3 has 13 residues. The germline CDR1 and CDR2 sequences are LGHNT and FRNRAP. Trimming removed 3 bases at V and 1 base at J, with 6 bases between. The CDR3 DNA reads TGTGCTAGTGGTTTTGGACAGAACACTGAAGCTTTCTTT. Its protein product is CASGFGQNTEAFF.

V usage is TRBV6-1 and J usage is TRBJ2-3; 8 positions agree with TRBD2. The CDR3 covers 14 residues. From germline, CDR1 is MNHNS and CDR2 SASEGT. V lost 2 bases, J lost 3 bases, and 1 base stayed unmatched. CDR3 nucleotide sequence: TGTGCCAGCAGTGAACCGGGAGGGACAGATACGCAGTATTTT. Encoded protein: CASSEPGGTDTQYF.

Only one count was recorded for this clone. V is TRBV2 and J is TRBJ2-7; 14 nucleotides align to TRBD2. Germline CDR1 reads SNHLY; CDR2 reads FYNNEI. Trimming took 6 bases from V and 6 from J; bases not matched to a gene: 13. The CDR3 has 17 residues. The CDR3 sequence: CASRGGLAGVQIGEQYV. In DNA, the CDR3 is TGTGCCAGCAGGGGGGGACTAGCGGGAGTACAGATTGGCGAGCAGTACGTC.

J is TRBJ2-7 and V is TRBV7-8; TRBD2 agrees at 10 bases. Trimming removed 6 bases from V and 3 bases from J; junction bases left unmatched: 5. CDR1 and CDR2 from the germline V gene are SGHVS and FQNEAQ. The CDR3 is 14 residues long. The CDR3 is CASRSIAGGYEQYV. CDR3 coding DNA: TGTGCCAGCAGATCTATAGCGGGAGGCTACGAGCAGTACGTC.

This chain links TRBV21-1 with TRBJ1-3; the tabulated D call, TRBD1, remains unverified against the DNA. TRBV21-1 is noted as a pseudogene. The CDR3 runs 19 residues. The CDR3: CASSKGAAFRQGGGNTIYF. CDR3 DNA sequence: TGTGCCAGCAGCAAAGGGGCAGCGTTCCGACAGGGTGGTGGAAACACCATATATTTT.

This clone occurred a few times. This chain links TRBV6-1 with TRBJ2-2; D is ambiguous. The V end lost 7 bases, the J end lost 0 bases, and 9 bases lay between the germline ends. Germline V gene lookup returns CDR1 MNHNS and CDR2 SASEGT. The CDR3 length is 14 residues. As DNA, the CDR3 is TGTGCCAGCACCCCCACTCCGAACACCGGGGAGCTGTTTTTT. Its translation is CASTPTPNTGELFF.

This rearrangement joins TRBV10-3 to TRBJ1-2; 7 nucleotides align to TRBD1. V lost 2 bases, J lost 3 bases, and 0 bases stayed unmatched. Germline-derived CDR1 and CDR2 are ENHRY and SYGVKD. CDR3 length: 13 residues. CDR3 sequence: CAISEGQDYGYTF. The CDR3 bases are TGTGCCATCAGTGAGGGACAGGACTATGGCTACACCTTC.

The V call is TRBV5-4, the J call TRBJ1-5, with D perhaps TRBD1 (5 bases). V dropped 4 bases and J dropped 7 bases, with 12 bases sitting between them. The CDR3 runs to 13 residues. CDR1 is SGHNT, CDR2 YYREEE, per germline (reference sequence). The CDR3 region is CASSQGPAQPQHF. The CDR3 DNA reads as TGTGCCAGCAGCCAGGGTCCTGCCCAGCCCCAGCATTTT.

A single count supports this clone. The chain recombines TRBV30 with TRBJ1-2; D unresolved. In germline, CDR1 is GTSNPN, CDR2 SVGIG (reference sequence). The CDR3 has 12 residues. Trimming removed 1 base from V and 8 bases from J, with 11 bases in between. CDR3 nucleotides: TGTGCCTGGAGTGGGAGATTTGGAGGCTACACCTTC. Protein sequence: CAWSGRFGGYTF.

This clone was observed a single time. This rearrangement joins TRBV6-5 to TRBJ2-5, with TRBD2 as a possible D gene (6 bases). Germline V gene sequence: CDR1 MNHEY, CDR2 SVGAGI. The CDR3 consists of 14 residues. The V end lost 3 bases, the J end lost 5 bases, and 13 bases lay between the germline ends. This chain's CDR3 is CASSYTSLGETQYF. For the CDR3, the DNA is TGTGCCAGCAGTTATACTAGCCTGGGGGAGACCCAGTACTTC.

The rearrangement uses TRBV11-2 and TRBJ2-3; D gene uncertain. This CDR3 spans 16 amino acids. Deletions cut 1 base from V and 2 bases from J, with 13 bases between. In germline, CDR1 is SGHAT, CDR2 FQNNGV. This CDR3 reads CASSLVGYSSTDTQYF. CDR3 bases: TGTGCCAGCAGCTTAGTGGGCTATTCCTCCACAGATACGCAGTATTTT.

The chain links TRBV30 to TRBJ1-5, with TRBD1 as a possible D gene (5 bases). V was clipped by 1 base and J by 7 bases, with 11 bases between them. Germline CDR1 GTSNPN, CDR2 SVGIG (reference sequence). There are 13 residues in the CDR3. The CDR3 spells CAWSGGRDQPQHF. DNA for the CDR3: TGTGCCTGGAGTGGGGGGAGGGACCAGCCCCAGCATTTT.

In its sample, this clone was seen a few times. The V gene is TRBV11-3, the J gene TRBJ2-2; weak D call: TRBD2 (6 bases). Germline V gene data show CDR1 as SGHNT and CDR2 as YENEEA. The CDR3 consists of 14 residues. Trimming stripped 1 base from V and 5 bases from J, with 8 bases between. This CDR3 is CASSLGGETGELFF. CDR3 nucleotides: TGTGCCAGCAGCTTAGGGGGGGAAACCGGGGAGCTGTTTTTT.

The rearrangement links TRBV6-1 to TRBJ2-7; a weak D match, TRBD1 (5 bases). CDR3 length: 15 amino acids. Between the trimmed V and J ends, which lost 6 bases and 3 bases, there was a span of 18 bases. CDR1 MNHNS and CDR2 SASEGT come from the germline V gene. CDR3 DNA sequence: TGTGCCAGCAGCACCTGGGCCTGGGGCTACTACGAGCAGTACTTC. It codes for CASSTWAWGYYEQYF.

The chain combines TRBV5-6 with TRBJ2-5, with D possibly TRBD1 on 5 matching bases. Germline lookup yields CDR1 SGHDT and CDR2 YYEEEE. Between the trimmed V and J ends, which lost 3 bases and 3 bases, there was a span of 9 bases. The CDR3 totals 13 residues. The chain's CDR3 is CASSSDTKETQYF. The CDR3 DNA reads TGTGCCAGCAGCTCGGACACTAAAGAGACCCAGTACTTC.